These 12 T cell receptor beta chains came from one sample sequenced in a study of T cells in Graves' hyperthyroidism and ophthalmopathy. Amplification of TCR beta CDR3 regions used RNA as the template. The TCR CDR3 was amplified in a first-round RT-PCR using the HTBI primer set. One entry per CDR3 protein, called by TCRdb with MiXCR from the multiplex PCR reads. The sample has approximately 620,000 distinct CDR3 sequences; about 15% are singletons. Sequenced input: blood. Receptor source: a woman in her twenties or thirties with Graves' hyperthyroidism that later progressed to Graves' ophthalmopathy.

The V gene is TRBV30, the J gene TRBJ1-6; tentatively, D is TRBD1 (6 bases). The CDR3 is 15 residues long. CDR1 and CDR2 (germline): GTSNPN, SVGIG (reference sequence). V shed 6 bases and J shed 10 bases, with 22 bases lying between them. The CDR3 DNA reads as TGTGCCTGCGCGGTGGGGGGCTCAAAAATCTCACCCCTCCACTTT. The encoded protein is CACAVGGSKISPLHF.

The chain is built from TRBV27 and TRBJ1-1, with TRBD1 matching 7 bases. The CDR3 runs 15 residues. Germline assignment: CDR1 MNHEY and CDR2 SMNVEV (reference sequence). After removal of 5 bases from V and 5 bases from J, the junction contained 11 bases not matched to a gene. CDR3 DNA sequence: TGTGCCAGCAGTGCGCGTACAGGGGCTAAGACTGAAGCTTTCTTT. Translating gives CASSARTGAKTEAFF.

The chain combines TRBV24-1 with TRBJ1-1; 10 nucleotides align to TRBD1. CDR1 and CDR2 (germline): KGHDR, SFDVKD. V was clipped by 5 bases and J by 8 bases; unmatched bases: 10. The CDR3 has 15 amino acids. The CDR3 sequence is CATSGKGQGKREAFF. In DNA, the CDR3 is TGTGCCACCAGTGGGAAGGGACAGGGGAAACGGGAAGCTTTCTTT.

This clonotype was observed a few times. The V gene is TRBV20-1, the J gene TRBJ2-7, with 8 positions matching TRBD2. Germline V gene lookup returns CDR1 DFQATT and CDR2 SNEGSKA (reference sequence). The CDR3 contains 15 residues. J gave up 2 bases and V 3 bases, and 9 bases lay outside the gene matches. The CDR3 protein is CSARELAEITYEQYF. DNA for the CDR3: TGCAGTGCTAGGGAACTAGCGGAGATCACCTACGAGCAGTACTTC.

This clonotype was counted a few times. The V call is TRBV4-1, the J call TRBJ2-1; 8 bases match TRBD2. This CDR3 contains 16 residues. Losses at the gene ends were 1 base for V and 5 bases for J; bases not matched to a gene: 7. Per germline, CDR1 MGHRA and CDR2 YSYEKL. The CDR3 DNA reads TGCGCCAGCAGCCAAGTTGAGCGGGGGCTGAACAATGAGCAGTTCTTC. Its translation is CASSQVERGLNNEQFF.

This clonotype was seen many times. This chain links TRBV5-1 with TRBJ1-2; D unresolved. Deletions cut 0 bases from V and 5 bases from J, with 17 bases between. The CDR3 loop spans 16 amino acids. Germline CDR1 SGHRS, CDR2 YFSETQ. CDR3 amino acids: CASSLDPSSLGYGYTF. The CDR3 coding sequence is TGCGCCAGCAGCTTGGACCCCAGCTCCCTAGGGTATGGCTACACCTTC.

The chain joins TRBV15 to TRBJ2-1; 10 bases align to TRBD1. CDR1 is LNHNV and CDR2 is YYDKDF in the germline V gene (reference sequence). The CDR3 has 15 amino acids. The V and J ends lost 5 bases and 10 bases, in that order; junction bases with no gene match: 11. CDR3 sequence reads: CATSGRDRGANEQFF. The CDR3 nucleotides are TGTGCCACCAGCGGCCGGGACAGGGGTGCCAACGAGCAGTTCTTC.

This clonotype occurred many times. This CDR3 reads CASSQTGGNTEAFF. As DNA, the CDR3 is TGTGCCAGCAGTCAGACAGGGGGCAACACTGAAGCTTTCTTT. The J gene is TRBJ1-1, the V gene TRBV2; 10 bases align to TRBD1. This CDR3 comprises 14 residues. CDR1 and CDR2 from the germline V gene are SNHLY and FYNNEI. With 5 bases clipped from V and 2 bases from J, the junction kept 2 bases outside the gene matches.

This clonotype was seen only a few times. This chain connects TRBV20-1 to TRBJ2-7; perhaps D is TRBD1 or TRBD2 (7 bases each). V lost 5 bases and J lost 4, with 24 bases in between. Germline V gene lookup returns CDR1 DFQATT and CDR2 SNEGSKA (reference sequence). The CDR3 runs to 16 residues. CDR3 nucleotides: TGCAGTGCTCCCCGCCGGGGGGCAGGGGGAAAATACGAGCAGTACTTC. It yields the protein CSAPRRGAGGKYEQYF.

Only a few counts were recorded for this clonotype. V is TRBV7-2 and J is TRBJ1-6; the D gene is possibly TRBD1 (6 bases). The V gene's germline CDR1 is SGHTA and CDR2 FQGNSA. V was pared by 1 base and J by 7 bases, with 11 bases between. The CDR3 runs to 15 residues. CDR3 DNA: TGTGCCAGCAGCTTAGGTCGGGGGCAGAATTCACCCCTCCACTTT. Amino acids: CASSLGRGQNSPLHF.

The gene calls are TRBV11-3 and TRBJ2-4, with D perhaps TRBD2 (5 bases). This CDR3 comprises 11 residues. V was clipped by 5 bases and J by 8 bases, with 7 bases between them. The germline V gene has CDR1 SGHNT and CDR2 YENEEA. For the CDR3, the DNA is TGTGCCAGCAGCCTCGGGGACATTCAGTACTTC. Protein: CASSLGDIQYF.

The count of this clonotype is one. The gene calls are TRBV2 and TRBJ2-3, with 9 bases aligning to TRBD2. Germline values: CDR1 SNHLY, CDR2 FYNNEI. The CDR3 has 16 residues. V lost 6 bases, J lost 0 bases, and 7 bases stayed unmatched. For the CDR3, the DNA is TGTGCCAGCAGACACCGCGGGGGGGCTAGCACAGATACGCAGTATTTT. This sequence encodes CASRHRGGASTDTQYF. Looking up the rest from reference TRBV2 and TRBJ2-3 gives the full variable domain: EPEVTQTPSHQVTQMGQEVILRCVPISNHLYFYWYRQILGQKVEFLVSFYNNEISEKSEIFDDQFSVERPDGSNFTLKIRSTKLEDSAMYFCASRHRGGASTDTQYFGPGTRLTVL.